The present entry profiles one T cell receptor (beta chain) with its context. The sample contains more than one DNA sequence encoding this CDR3. This sample was included in a study of shared clonotypes between healthy human individuals. About the study: Three plates each covered CD4 naive and memory; CD8 naive two, CD8 memory one.

All participating donors were Caucasian adults from Nashville, Tennessee. Some clones are missing from TCRdb's copy, which holds only in-frame ones; the method was immunoSEQ multiplex PCR. Here the sample spans about 1 million clones, around 76% being singletons. Germline V lookup: CDR1 MNHNS, CDR2 SASEGT. Trimming at V came to 3 bases and at J to 3 bases, leaving 6 bases not matched to a gene. The CDR3 extends over 15 amino acids. V is TRBV6-1 and J is TRBJ2-3, with 7 bases identical to TRBD1. Sequenced material: memory CD4+ T cells sorted from blood. As for subset: CD45RA-negative fraction. The receptor's source is a man younger than 35 in good health. The CDR3 DNA follows: TGTGCCAGCAGTGAGCGACAGGGATCGACAGATACGCAGTATTTT. Translated: CASSERQGSTDTQYF.